This paragraph reports one T cell receptor beta chain. Its antigen is currently unknown. The data stem from a study of shared clonotypes between healthy human individuals. Study-level results: Roughly 5% of naive CD4 clonotypes were common to several donors. Sequencing of the sorted subsets was shown by rarefaction to be incomplete despite large depth.

Replicate PCRs for sorted subsets used about 200 ng DNA; this equaled 25,000 to 35,000 T cell genomes. Here immunoSEQ multiplex PCR was the method, and the copy in TCRdb shows in-frame clones only, minus some. The table has some 580,000 clones, 95% to 98% seen once. J gave up 8 bases and V 3 bases, and 11 bases lay outside the gene matches. Germline V CDR1 and CDR2: MGHRA, YSYEKL. The CDR3 totals 16 residues. Positively selected for CCR7, the CD45RO-negative cells used as naive CD8 cells excluded terminally differentiated effector memory CD45RA+ cells. The specimen was naive CD8+ T cells sorted from blood. The sequence was obtained from a man under 40 in good health. V gene TRBV4-1 combines with J gene TRBJ2-1; 9 positions match TRBD2. CDR3: CASSHEPGLARDEQFF. The CDR3 nucleotides are TGCGCCAGCAGCCACGAGCCGGGACTAGCTAGGGATGAGCAGTTCTTC.